Below are 2 T cell receptor beta chains sequenced from a single sample in a study of T cells after yellow fever vaccination. TCRdb passed the 5' RACE reads through MiXCR, listing each CDR3 protein once. The table includes hundreds of thousands of distinct CDR3 sequences, more than 9% detected once. Sequencing used PBMCs, obtained on the day of the yellow fever booster vaccination. The origin of the receptors is a man under 40 who received the YFV17D yellow fever vaccine.

The chain uses TRBV29-1 and TRBJ2-7; TRBD2 aligns across 7 bases. The length of the CDR3 is 16 residues. Trimming at V came to 0 bases and at J to 5 bases, leaving 13 bases not matched to a gene. Germline values: CDR1 SQVTM, CDR2 ANQGSEA. DNA of the CDR3: TGCAGCGTTGAAGATCGGGAAGCGGGATTCTTCCACGAGCAGTACTTC. Protein: CSVEDREAGFFHEQYF.

This clonotype came up many times. The chain employs TRBV7-2 and TRBJ2-5; 8 bases agree with TRBD2. V lost 1 base, J lost 5 bases, and 9 bases stayed unmatched. Germline V lookup: CDR1 SGHTA, CDR2 FQGNSA. The CDR3 spans 16 residues. CDR3 region: CASSLGVAGMRETQYF. The CDR3 coding sequence is TGTGCCAGCAGCTTAGGGGTAGCGGGAATGAGGGAGACCCAGTACTTC. Full variable domain (rest looked up from reference TRBV7-2 and TRBJ2-5): GAGVSQSPSNKVTEKGKDVELRCDPISGHTALYWYRQSLGQGLEFLIYFQGNSAPDKSGLPSDRFSAERTGGSVSTLTIQRTQQEDSAVYLCASSLGVAGMRETQYFGPGTRLLVL.